The entry below describes one TCR beta chain. The V gene's germline CDR1 is MGHRA and CDR2 YSYEKL. The CDR3 totals 18 residues. Deletions cut 0 bases from V and 0 bases from J, with 15 bases between. The sample is drawn from a study of blood T cell repertoires in COVID-19. Study at large: Donors in the United States, Italy and Spain gave samples during acute or convalescent COVID-19. Sources were T cells, B-cell-depleted T cells, or PBMCs; the material itself was cDNA or gDNA.

In the original analysis: Amplifying reference gene primers gave estimates of nucleated cell counts. Measured with immunoSEQ multiplex PCR; TCRdb has only the in-frame clones, and not every one. V and J calls and clone size come straight from that table; D and trimming were deduced from the DNA. The data contain about 52,000 clones, about nine tenths of them singletons. Sequencing was done on a sample of peripheral blood. This rearrangement joins TRBV4-1 to TRBJ1-5; TRBD1 is a possible D gene (5 bases). This clonotype was obtained from a man aged 70 or older with acute or convalescent COVID-19. The CDR3 here is CASSQDGVQEHSNQPQHF. CDR3 DNA sequence: TGCGCCAGCAGCCAAGATGGGGTACAGGAACATAGCAATCAGCCCCAGCATTTT.